Each of the 15 T cell receptor beta chains below was sequenced from the same sample in a study of response to subunit inactivated influenza vaccine. TCRdb fed the RT-PCR reads into MiXCR, producing one record per CDR3 protein. The repertoire has hundreds of thousands of distinct CDR3 sequences, 12% of them found once; the top ten carry roughly 10%. The material was PBMCs from blood, obtained on the day of vaccination. Every receptor here comes from a man aged 45-60 years who received an inactivated influenza vaccine.

This clonotype was detected only a few times. The chain carries TRBV7-8 and TRBJ2-7; D tentatively reads TRBD1 or TRBD2 (5 bases each). Between the trimmed V and J ends, which lost 4 bases and 4 bases, there was a span of 14 bases. Looked up from germline, CDR1 is SGHVS and CDR2 is FQNEAQ. This CDR3 contains 14 residues. Here the CDR3 reads CASSWNRGQYEQYF. CDR3 DNA sequence: TGTGCCAGCAGCTGGAACCGGGGCCAATACGAGCAGTACTTC.

The V and J genes are TRBV29-1 and TRBJ2-7; 9 bases agree with TRBD1. Germline-derived CDR1 and CDR2 are SQVTM and ANQGSEA. The CDR3 is made up of 12 amino acids. Unmatched junction bases numbered 5, after V lost 6 bases and J lost 5 bases. In DNA form, the CDR3 reads TGCAGCGTCCGGGGACAGGGAAACGAGCAGTACTTC. Protein: CSVRGQGNEQYF.

The chain is built from TRBV29-1 and TRBJ2-3, with D unclear. The germline gives CDR1 SQVTM, CDR2 ANQGSEA. Trimming shortened V by 4 bases and J by 6 bases, and 5 bases separated the two germline ends. The CDR3 runs 10 residues. CDR3 nucleotides: TGCAGCGTTGTAACGGATACGCAGTATTTT. Translated, it gives CSVVTDTQYF.

This clonotype appeared a single time. A much larger clone differs by one base, so this may be a read error. The genes are TRBV5-1 and TRBJ2-7; D remains unclear. This CDR3 spans 12 amino acids. Germline V gene sequence: CDR1 SGHRS, CDR2 YFSETQ. The CDR3 loop is CTSSLEGFEQYF. The DNA of the CDR3 is TGCACCAGCAGCTTGGAAGGGTTCGAGCAGTACTTC.

The V and J genes are TRBV4-1 and TRBJ2-1; TRBD2 matches 11 bases. The CDR3 covers 16 residues. Germline V CDR1 and CDR2: MGHRA, YSYEKL. Trimming took 1 base from V and 12 from J; bases not matched to a gene: 11. The CDR3 protein is CASSQGPLAGGVRQFF. The CDR3 DNA is TGCGCCAGCAGCCAAGGCCCTCTAGCGGGGGGCGTTCGGCAGTTCTTC.

This clonotype turned up a few times. In nucleotides, the CDR3 is TGCAGTGCTAGCGGACTAGCGGGCATCAATGAGCAGTTCTTC. Its protein product is CSASGLAGINEQFF. This chain uses TRBV20-1 with TRBJ2-1; 11 bases map to TRBD2. The trim removed 3 bases at V and 6 bases at J, leaving 4 bases unmatched. This CDR3 is 14 amino acids long. Per the germline V gene, CDR1 is DFQATT and CDR2 is SNEGSKA (reference sequence).

This clonotype was recorded a few times. V and J are TRBV4-3 and TRBJ1-6; D might be TRBD1 (5 bases). Germline V lookup: CDR1 LGHNA, CDR2 YSLEER. The CDR3 is 18 residues long. V was cut by 0 bases and J by 3 bases, with 15 bases left in between. DNA of the CDR3: TGCGCCAGCAGCCAAGAGGCTGGGGCGCCCCTCTATAATTCACCCCTCCACTTT. It is translated as CASSQEAGAPLYNSPLHF.

This clonotype was observed a few times. The chain carries TRBV6-1 and TRBJ2-7; D is unclear. This CDR3 is 14 amino acids long. The V gene lost 6 bases and the J gene lost 1 base, with 13 bases spanning the gap. Germline lookup yields CDR1 MNHNS and CDR2 SASEGT. CDR3 residues: CASREWTGSYEQYF. The CDR3, as DNA: TGTGCCAGCAGGGAATGGACGGGTTCCTACGAGCAGTACTTC.

This clonotype appeared once. This may be a read error, as it is one base from a much larger clone. The chain employs TRBV5-1 and TRBJ1-2, with D perhaps matching TRBD1 (6 bases). This CDR3 comprises 14 residues. Looked up from germline, CDR1 is SGHRS and CDR2 is YFSETQ. Trimming left V 4 bases short and J 2 bases short, with 12 bases between. The CDR3 here is CASSDTQGNYGYTF. DNA of the CDR3: TGCGCCAGCAGCGACACACAGGGAAACTATGGCTACACCTTC. Together with reference TRBV5-1 and TRBJ1-2, the CDR3 gives the full variable domain: KAGVTQTPRYLIKTRGQQVTLSCSPISGHRSVSWYQQTPGQGLQFLFEYFSETQRNKGNFPGRFSGRQFSNSRSEMNVSTLELGDSALYLCASSDTQGNYGYTFGSGTRLTVV.

This clonotype was observed many times. The J gene is TRBJ1-5, the V gene TRBV20-1; 8 bases are shared with TRBD1. V lost 3 bases, J lost 5 bases, and 9 bases stayed unmatched. The CDR3 extends over 15 amino acids. Germline V lookup: CDR1 DFQATT, CDR2 SNEGSKA (reference sequence). The CDR3 loop reads CSASRRGQGHQPQHF. The CDR3 DNA is TGCAGTGCTAGTAGGCGTGGACAGGGCCATCAGCCCCAGCATTTT.

This clonotype was seen more than once but under ten times. The chain employs TRBV5-1 and TRBJ2-5, with D perhaps matching TRBD1 (6 bases). Germline-derived CDR1 and CDR2 are SGHRS and YFSETQ. The V end was cut by 5 bases, the J end by 5 bases, with 13 bases between. CDR3 length: 13 amino acids. In DNA form, the CDR3 reads TGCGCCAGCAGTCCCGCAGGGGAGGAGACCCAGTACTTC. This codes for CASSPAGEETQYF.

A few counts support this clonotype. V and J are TRBV2 and TRBJ2-7; D may match TRBD1 or TRBD2 (5 bases each). CDR3 length: 13 amino acids. Trimming took 7 bases from V and 3 from J, leaving 13 bases between them. CDR1 is SNHLY, CDR2 FYNNEI, per germline. The CDR3 reads CASKVGDYYEQYF. The CDR3 nucleotides read TGTGCCAGCAAAGTGGGGGATTACTACGAGCAGTACTTC.

This clonotype was counted a few times. The chain joins TRBV20-1 to TRBJ1-4; possible D gene TRBD1, 6 bases. The CDR3 extends over 14 amino acids. V was shortened by 5 bases and J by 4 bases, with 14 bases between the two germline ends. Germline lookup yields CDR1 DFQATT and CDR2 SNEGSKA (reference sequence). CDR3 nucleotides: TGCAGTGCTGCCGAGGGGGTTTATAATGAAAAACTGTTTTTT. Its protein product is CSAAEGVYNEKLFF.

This clonotype was observed at least ten times. V gene TRBV3-1 combines with J gene TRBJ1-1, with a tentative D call TRBD1 (5 bases). Between the trimmed V and J ends, which lost 2 bases and 6 bases, there was a span of 10 bases. The germline CDR1 and CDR2 sequences are LGHDT and YNNKEL (reference sequence). The CDR3 loop spans 13 amino acids. Written as DNA, the CDR3 is TGTGCCAGCAGCCAATCGGGGGTTGCTGAAGCTTTCTTT. It is translated as CASSQSGVAEAFF.

This clonotype has at least ten counts. J is TRBJ2-5 and V is TRBV5-1, with D possibly being TRBD1 (6 bases). The ends were cut back, 4 bases at V and 7 bases at J, with 20 bases in the middle. The germline CDR1 and CDR2 sequences are SGHRS and YFSETQ. CDR3 length equals 15 residues. CDR3 nucleotides: TGCGCCAGCAGCCCAGGACAGCCTGGCTCCGGGACCCAGTACTTC. Translating it yields CASSPGQPGSGTQYF. Using reference TRBV5-1 and TRBJ2-5 for the parts outside the CDR3, the full variable domain is KAGVTQTPRYLIKTRGQQVTLSCSPISGHRSVSWYQQTPGQGLQFLFEYFSETQRNKGNFPGRFSGRQFSNSRSEMNVSTLELGDSALYLCASSPGQPGSGTQYFGPGTRLLVL.